These 27 T cell receptor beta chains share one sample of origin, sequenced in a study of blood T cell repertoires in COVID-19. Profiled with immunoSEQ multiplex PCR; TCRdb holds only in-frame clones, not every one. The table includes 200,000 to 300,000 clones, approximately 88% detected once. The sample comprised peripheral blood. Source of these receptors: a man aged 35 to 55 with acute or convalescent COVID-19.

This clone was seen only once. The V gene is TRBV18, the J gene TRBJ2-7, with 9 positions matching TRBD1. The CDR3 contains 17 residues. V shed 4 bases and J 2 bases; nucleotides not matched to a gene: 12. The germline gives CDR1 KGHSH, CDR2 LQKENI. DNA for the CDR3: TGTGCCAGCTCACTTCTGGGGACAGGGTCGCGAACCTACGAGCAGTACTTC. Translation gives CASSLLGTGSRTYEQYF.

This chain links TRBV7-6 with TRBJ2-7, with TRBD2 matching over 12 bases. Germline lookup yields CDR1 SGHVS and CDR2 FNYEAQ. The CDR3 is 15 amino acids. After removal of 3 bases from V and 3 bases from J, the junction contained 3 bases not matched to a gene. DNA of the CDR3: TGTGCCAGCAGCTTCCTGACTAGCGGGGGCTACGAGCAGTACTTC. It specifies CASSFLTSGGYEQYF.

The chain links TRBV7-9 to TRBJ1-2, with a weak D call TRBD1 (6 bases). The CDR3 runs 13 residues. Trimming removed 2 bases at V and 6 bases at J, with 10 bases between. The germline V gene has CDR1 SEHNR and CDR2 FQNEAQ (reference sequence). The CDR3 protein is CASSLKTGNGYTF. CDR3 DNA: TGTGCCAGCAGCTTAAAAACAGGGAATGGCTACACCTTC.

The chain couples TRBV29-1 to TRBJ2-1; possibly TRBD2 for D (7 bases). The V end lost 7 bases, the J end lost 5 bases, and 15 bases lay between the germline ends. This CDR3 is built from 13 residues. Germline V gene lookup returns CDR1 SQVTM and CDR2 ANQGSEA. The CDR3 region has the DNA TGCAGCGGGGAGGGACACGGGGACAATGAGCAGTTCTTC. This sequence encodes CSGEGHGDNEQFF.

The CDR3 nucleotides are TGTGCCAGCTCACCACCTCGCCTAGCGGGATCGGCGAGCGAGAGGAGGATAGAGACCCAGTACTTC. Protein: CASSPPRLAGSASERRIETQYF. The rearrangement uses TRBV18 and TRBJ2-5; 9 bases align to TRBD2. CDR3 length equals 22 residues. Germline assignment: CDR1 KGHSH and CDR2 LQKENI. The trim removed 0 bases at V and 4 bases at J, leaving 24 bases unmatched.

The rearrangement links TRBV7-9 to TRBJ1-1, with 8 bases matching TRBD1. Trimming cost V 5 bases and J 10 bases; bases outside gene matches: 9. This CDR3 is 13 amino acids long. The V gene's germline CDR1 is SEHNR and CDR2 FQNEAQ (reference sequence). CDR3 DNA sequence: TGTGCCAGCAGCCAAGACAGGGGTTGGGTAGCTTTCTTT. The encoded protein is CASSQDRGWVAFF. Together with reference TRBV7-9 and TRBJ1-1, the CDR3 gives the full variable domain: DTGVSQNPRHKITKRGQNVTFRCDPISEHNRLYWYRQTLGQGPEFLTYFQNEAQLEKSRLLSDRFSAERPKGSFSTLEIQRTEQGDSAMYLCASSQDRGWVAFFGQGTRLTVV.

This clone has just one count. The J gene is TRBJ2-7, the V gene TRBV4-2, with 8 bases lining up with TRBD2. CDR1 LGHNA and CDR2 YNFKEQ come from the germline V gene. The CDR3 has 15 amino acids. Trimming removed 0 bases from V and 1 base from J; junction bases left unmatched: 2. This CDR3 is CASSQEGTRSYEQYF. Written as DNA, the CDR3 is TGTGCCAGCAGCCAAGAGGGGACTAGGTCCTACGAGCAGTACTTC.

The V and J genes are TRBV5-1 and TRBJ2-2, with D maybe TRBD1 (5 bases). The V and J ends lost 3 bases and 0 bases respectively, with 15 bases between them. CDR1 is SGHRS, CDR2 YFSETQ, per germline. This CDR3 is 17 amino acids long. The CDR3 is CASSSQPGQANTGELFF. The CDR3 coding sequence is TGCGCCAGCAGCTCCCAACCTGGACAAGCGAACACCGGGGAGCTGTTTTTT.

The chain links TRBV19 to TRBJ2-2; D perhaps matches TRBD2 (6 bases). The CDR3 totals 18 residues. Germline loops: CDR1 LNHDA, CDR2 SQIVND (reference sequence). The V and J ends lost 3 bases and 1 base respectively, with 18 bases between them. The CDR3 region is CASSIGVILRGNTGELFF. In DNA form, the CDR3 reads TGTGCCAGTAGTATTGGGGTAATTCTGCGGGGGAACACCGGGGAGCTGTTTTTT. The full variable domain, its missing parts supplied by reference TRBV19 and TRBJ2-2, is DGGITQSPKYLFRKEGQNVTLSCEQNLNHDAMYWYRQDPGQGLRLIYYSQIVNDFQKGDIAEGYSVSREKKESFPLTVTSAQKNPTAFYLCASSIGVILRGNTGELFFGEGSRLTVL.

The rearrangement links TRBV2 to TRBJ2-1; 14 positions match TRBD2. The CDR3 covers 16 residues. J was trimmed by 6 bases and V by 10 bases; bases with no gene match: 11. Per germline, CDR1 SNHLY and CDR2 FYNNEI. This CDR3 reads CATGTSGRTPLNEQFF. CDR3 DNA: TGTGCCACGGGGACTAGCGGGAGAACCCCCCTCAATGAGCAGTTCTTC.

This chain uses TRBV7-2 with TRBJ2-4, with D unclear. Germline loops: CDR1 SGHTA, CDR2 FQGNSA. The germline V and J ends were trimmed by 1 base and 0 bases, with 4 bases remaining between them. The CDR3 is 14 residues long. The CDR3: CASSLGLAKNIQYF. The CDR3 DNA is TGTGCCAGCAGCTTAGGACTAGCCAAAAACATTCAGTACTTC. Full variable domain (outside the CDR3, taken from reference TRBV7-2 and TRBJ2-4): GAGVSQSPSNKVTEKGKDVELRCDPISGHTALYWYRQSLGQGLEFLIYFQGNSAPDKSGLPSDRFSAERTGGSVSTLTIQRTQQEDSAVYLCASSLGLAKNIQYFGAGTRLSVL.

The chain links TRBV19 to TRBJ1-5, with D unclear. The CDR3 length is 13 residues. Trimming cost V 3 bases and J 4 bases, with 7 bases left between them. Germline CDR1 and CDR2: LNHDA and SQIVND (reference sequence). The CDR3: CASSISPNQPQHF. CDR3 in DNA: TGTGCCAGTAGTATTTCCCCAAATCAGCCCCAGCATTTT.

The CDR3 region has the DNA TGTGCCATCAGTGAGCCCCTCCACTATGGCTACACCTTC. It is translated as CAISEPLHYGYTF. The V call is TRBV10-3, the J call TRBJ1-2; D unresolved. Looked up from germline, CDR1 is ENHRY and CDR2 is SYGVKD. V was trimmed by 2 bases and J by 3 bases, leaving 7 bases between them. This CDR3 comprises 13 residues.

The V gene is TRBV3-1 (or the pseudogene TRBV3-2), the J gene TRBJ1-1; 8 nucleotides line up with TRBD1. Looked up from germline, CDR1 is LGHDT and CDR2 is YNNKEL (reference sequence). V shed 4 bases, J shed 6 bases, and the junction held 19 bases outside the gene matches. The CDR3 totals 18 residues. CDR3 nucleotides: TGTGCCAGCAGCCGAATATTCCCGGCAGGGGGCGAGAGCGCTGAAGCTTTCTTT. It translates to CASSRIFPAGGESAEAFF.

This chain connects TRBV19 to TRBJ2-7; 8 bases line up with TRBD1. CDR3 length: 15 residues. The V gene end was trimmed by 5 bases and the J gene end by 1 base; junction bases not matched to a gene: 7. The V gene's germline CDR1 is LNHDA and CDR2 SQIVND (reference sequence). CDR3 DNA: TGTGCCAGTAGTGTACAGGGGGACGGGTCCTACGAGCAGTACTTC. This codes for CASSVQGDGSYEQYF.

The rearrangement uses TRBV5-4 and TRBJ2-5; 8 nucleotides line up with TRBD2. Germline loops: CDR1 SGHNT, CDR2 YYREEE (reference sequence). The CDR3 is made up of 15 amino acids. Trimming at V came to 5 bases and at J to 5 bases, leaving 11 bases not matched to a gene. The CDR3 DNA reads as TGTGCCAGCAGGGACGGGACTCGGGGGGGCGAGACCCAGTACTTC. It is translated as CASRDGTRGGETQYF.

CDR3 residues: CASSSGLASSYEQYF. The CDR3 region has the DNA TGTGCCAGCAGCTCCGGACTAGCGAGCTCCTACGAGCAGTACTTC. V usage is TRBV6-5 and J usage is TRBJ2-7; 9 nucleotides agree with TRBD2. CDR1 MNHEY and CDR2 SVGAGI come from the germline V gene. The V segment lost 6 bases and the J segment 0 bases; nucleotides outside the gene matches: 6. The CDR3 has 15 amino acids.

This clone was found a few times. V usage is TRBV12-3 or TRBV12-4 and J usage is TRBJ1-1, with D possibly being TRBD1 (5 bases). The CDR3 extends over 12 amino acids. V was shortened by 8 bases and J by 7 bases, with 14 bases between the two germline ends. CDR3 residues: CASPQGGSEAFF. The CDR3 nucleotides read TGTGCCAGCCCGCAGGGCGGAAGTGAAGCTTTCTTT.

The chain has TRBV3-1 (or the pseudogene TRBV3-2) and TRBJ2-1, with 10 bases aligning to TRBD2. CDR3 length: 15 amino acids. The V and J ends lost 6 bases and 2 bases, in that order; junction bases with no gene match: 4. CDR1 and CDR2 from the germline V gene are LGHDT and YNNKEL (reference sequence). CDR3 nucleotide sequence: TGTGCCAGCAGTGGTCTAGCGGGAGCCTACAATGAGCAGTTCTTC. It yields the protein CASSGLAGAYNEQFF.

The chain combines TRBV5-1 with TRBJ1-4; no clear D. CDR3 size: 14 residues. The germline V gene has CDR1 SGHRS and CDR2 YFSETQ. V dropped 1 base and J dropped 2 bases, with 6 bases sitting between them. As DNA, the CDR3 is TGCGCCAGCAGCTTGAGTGGCACTAATGAAAAACTGTTTTTT. Encoded protein: CASSLSGTNEKLFF. The entire variable domain, with the rest obtained from reference TRBV5-1 and TRBJ1-4, is as follows: KAGVTQTPRYLIKTRGQQVTLSCSPISGHRSVSWYQQTPGQGLQFLFEYFSETQRNKGNFPGRFSGRQFSNSRSEMNVSTLELGDSALYLCASSLSGTNEKLFFGSGTQLSVL.

This chain joins TRBV5-4 and TRBJ2-2; D is ambiguous. V was shortened by 4 bases and J by 0 bases, with 19 bases between the two germline ends. Germline loops: CDR1 SGHNT, CDR2 YYREEE (reference sequence). The CDR3 extends over 18 amino acids. CDR3 amino acids: CASSPGFPGFANTGELFF. CDR3 nucleotides: TGTGCCAGCAGCCCCGGGTTCCCCGGGTTCGCGAACACCGGGGAGCTGTTTTTT. Looking up the rest from reference TRBV5-4 and TRBJ2-2 gives the full variable domain: ETGVTQSPTHLIKTRGQQVTLRCSSQSGHNTVSWYQQALGQGPQFIFQYYREEENGRGNFPPRFSGLQFPNYSSELNVNALELDDSALYLCASSPGFPGFANTGELFFGEGSRLTVL.

This chain uses TRBV3-1 (or the pseudogene TRBV3-2) with TRBJ2-1; 9 bases line up with TRBD2. The germline gives CDR1 LGHDT, CDR2 YNNKEL (reference sequence). The CDR3 extends over 15 amino acids. Unmatched junction bases numbered 5, after V lost 1 base and J lost 7 bases. The DNA of the CDR3 is TGTGCCAGCAGCCAAGCTAGCGGGGTGCTGAATGAGCAGTTCTTC. It encodes CASSQASGVLNEQFF.

This clone has just a few counts. The chain recombines TRBV28 with TRBJ1-1; D is uncertain. The V and J ends lost 3 bases and 0 bases respectively, with 2 bases between them. Germline V gives CDR1 MDHEN, CDR2 SYDVKM. CDR3 size: 12 residues. The DNA of the CDR3 is TGTGCCAGCAGTTTTATGAACACTGAAGCTTTCTTT. Translated, it gives CASSFMNTEAFF. The variable domain in full, completed from reference TRBV28 and TRBJ1-1, reads DVKVTQSSRYLVKRTGEKVFLECVQDMDHENMFWYRQDPGLGLRLIYFSYDVKMKEKGDIPEGYSVSREKKERFSLILESASTNQTSMYLCASSFMNTEAFFGQGTRLTVV.

J is TRBJ2-6 and V is TRBV28, with TRBD2 matching 14 bases. The CDR3 sequence is 18 residues long. CDR1 and CDR2 (germline): MDHEN, SYDVKM. The J segment lost 2 bases and the V segment lost 7 bases, leaving 7 bases of the junction unmatched. CDR3: CASTPTGLAGAGANVLTF. CDR3 DNA: TGTGCCAGCACCCCGACGGGACTAGCGGGAGCTGGGGCCAACGTCCTGACTTTC.

The CDR3 here is CASSTQLDTQYF. The CDR3 region has the DNA TGTGCCAGCAGTACCCAGTTGGATACGCAGTATTTT. J is TRBJ2-3 and V is TRBV12-3 or TRBV12-4, with unresolved D. Trimming took 5 bases from V and 6 from J, leaving 9 bases between them. This CDR3 has 12 amino acids.

The chain is built from TRBV5-4 and TRBJ1-1; D call uncertain. Germline V gene lookup returns CDR1 SGHNT and CDR2 YYREEE (reference sequence). The V gene lost 5 bases and the J gene lost 1 base, with 12 bases spanning the gap. The CDR3 totals 14 residues. CDR3 region: CASRQTVQNTEAFF. The CDR3 DNA follows: TGTGCCAGCAGACAAACAGTACAGAACACTGAAGCTTTCTTT.

This chain links TRBV3-1 (or the pseudogene TRBV3-2) with TRBJ1-2; D is perhaps TRBD1 (5 bases). Germline-derived CDR1 and CDR2 are LGHDT and YNNKEL (reference sequence). The CDR3 runs 14 residues. Trimming cost V 1 base and J 4 bases, with 10 bases left between them. CDR3 residues: CASSQGGRLYGYTF. CDR3 coding DNA: TGTGCCAGCAGCCAAGGGGGCAGGCTCTATGGCTACACCTTC.